The 12 T cell receptor beta chains given below trace back to one sample, sequenced in a study of PD-L1 blockade in urothelial cancer (dated by TCRdb to 2016 to 2017). Receptor amplification or capture employed the immunoSEQ multiplex PCR assay. TCRdb took this table from immuneACCESS and kept in-frame rearrangements with V and J called. Such tables lack part of the clones; where checked against another copy, unresolved V genes explain under half of the gap, and the rest is unexplained. Recorded for this sample are about 74,000 clones; around four fifths of them occurred a single time. The ten largest clones add up to less than 5.5% of the sample. The sequenced sample was PBMCs, obtained around atezolizumab (anti-PD-L1) treatment. Receptor source: a man in his 70s with urothelial cancer.

This chain joins TRBV27 and TRBJ2-5, with a tentative D call TRBD2 (6 bases). V lost 5 bases, J lost 4 bases, and 14 bases lay in between. Germline V CDR1 and CDR2: MNHEY, SMNVEV (reference sequence). The CDR3 runs 14 residues. Here the CDR3 DNA reads TGTGCCAGCAGTCGGGCTGGAGGGATAGAGACCCAGTACTTC. This gives the protein CASSRAGGIETQYF.

The rearrangement joins TRBV29-1 to TRBJ1-2; 8 nucleotides match TRBD1. There are 14 residues in the CDR3. J was trimmed by 4 bases and V by 0 bases; bases with no gene match: 4. Per germline, CDR1 SQVTM and CDR2 ANQGSEA. The CDR3 region is CSVEEHRGAYGYTF. CDR3 in DNA: TGCAGCGTTGAAGAGCACAGGGGGGCCTATGGCTACACCTTC. Supplemented by reference TRBV29-1 and TRBJ1-2, the full variable domain reads SAVISQKPSRDICQRGTSLTIQCQVDSQVTMMFWYRQQPGQSLTLIATANQGSEATYESGFVIDKFPISRPNLTFSTLTVSNMSPEDSSIYLCSVEEHRGAYGYTFGSGTRLTVV.

This clone was seen more than once but under ten times. The V call is TRBV6-1, the J call TRBJ2-7; TRBD2 aligns across 12 bases. Germline CDR1 is MNHNS and CDR2 is SASEGT. This CDR3 is 17 amino acids long. V shed 3 bases, J shed 0 bases, and the junction held 6 bases outside the gene matches. CDR3 protein: CASSEGLAGYSSYEQYF. The CDR3 region has the DNA TGTGCCAGCAGTGAGGGACTAGCGGGCTACAGCTCCTACGAGCAGTACTTC.

The CDR3 bases are TGTGCCAGCAGCTTGGGCACGACAGGGAAAAATCAGCCCCAGCATTTT. It translates to CASSLGTTGKNQPQHF. The genes are TRBV5-8 and TRBJ1-5, with 7 bases identical to TRBD1. Germline values: CDR1 SGHTS, CDR2 YDEGEE. V lost 0 bases to trimming and J lost 4 bases; unmatched junction nucleotides: 7. This CDR3 region has 16 residues.

This chain links TRBV29-1 with TRBJ2-7; 7 bases line up with TRBD1. Losses at the gene ends were 4 bases for V and 4 bases for J; bases not matched to a gene: 13. The CDR3 has 15 residues. Germline assignment: CDR1 SQVTM and CDR2 ANQGSEA. CDR3 DNA sequence: TGCAGCGTTGTCGGCTTTAAGGACAGGATATACGAGCAGTACTTC. Amino acids: CSVVGFKDRIYEQYF.

About this clone: Other DNA variants within this sample encode the same CDR3. J is TRBJ2-3 and V is TRBV28; 9 bases are a match to TRBD1. Germline V gene data show CDR1 as MDHEN and CDR2 as SYDVKM. The J segment lost 1 base and the V segment lost 2 bases, leaving 1 base of the junction unmatched. The CDR3 is made up of 15 amino acids. CDR3 sequence reads: CASSLRTGGTDTQYF. CDR3 nucleotide sequence: TGTGCCAGCAGTTTAAGGACAGGGGGCACAGATACGCAGTATTTT.

This chain connects TRBV27 to TRBJ1-5; D perhaps matches TRBD1 (5 bases). The CDR3 extends over 16 amino acids. Trimming took off 1 base at V and 7 bases at J, with 17 bases between the two ends. Germline CDR1 MNHEY, CDR2 SMNVEV (reference sequence). CDR3 loop: CASSLWGNGGIQPQHF. The CDR3 DNA reads TGTGCCAGCAGTTTATGGGGTAACGGGGGGATCCAGCCCCAGCATTTT.

The chain carries TRBV9 and TRBJ2-1; D is unclear. The germline V gene encodes CDR1 SGDLS and CDR2 YYNGEE. V was clipped by 2 bases and J by 0 bases, with 6 bases between them. CDR3 length: 14 amino acids. In nucleotides, the CDR3 is TGTGCCAGCAGCGTCCGTAGCTCCTACAATGAGCAGTTCTTC. This gives the protein CASSVRSSYNEQFF. Full variable domain (outside the CDR3, taken from reference TRBV9 and TRBJ2-1): DSGVTQTPKHLITATGQRVTLRCSPRSGDLSVYWYQQSLDQGLQFLIQYYNGEERAKGNILERFSAQQFPDLHSELNLSSLELGDSALYFCASSVRSSYNEQFFGPGTRLTVL.

The genes are TRBV10-3 and TRBJ2-1; 14 bases align to TRBD2. The V gene's germline CDR1 is ENHRY and CDR2 SYGVKD. The J segment lost 0 bases and the V segment lost 11 bases, leaving 3 bases of the junction unmatched. This CDR3 is built from 15 residues. Here the CDR3 DNA reads TGTGCCGCGACTAGCGGGAGGGGCTCCTACAATGAGCAGTTCTTC. Protein: CAATSGRGSYNEQFF.

This chain joins TRBV28 and TRBJ1-5, with 9 nucleotides matching TRBD1. Per germline, CDR1 MDHEN and CDR2 SYDVKM. V dropped 6 bases and J dropped 6; count of bases not matched to a gene: 12. The length of the CDR3 is 16 residues. Here the CDR3 DNA reads TGTGCCAGCAGACTCCATCCGGGACAGGGACTTCAGCCCCAGCATTTT. Protein product: CASRLHPGQGLQPQHF.

A few counts support this clone. The rearrangement joins TRBV2 to TRBJ2-7, with 7 bases lining up with TRBD2. V trimming: 6 bases; J trimming: 2 bases; junction bases outside the gene matches: 1. Germline CDR1 and CDR2: SNHLY and FYNNEI. CDR3 length: 12 amino acids. CDR3 loop: CASSGGTYEQYF. The DNA of the CDR3 is TGTGCCAGCAGCGGGGGGACCTACGAGCAGTACTTC.

This clone turned up a few times. The chain recombines TRBV28 with TRBJ1-2; 8 bases map to TRBD1. Germline V gene lookup returns CDR1 MDHEN and CDR2 SYDVKM. With V trimmed by 4 bases and J by 4 bases, 5 bases remained unmatched. This CDR3 contains 14 residues. This CDR3 is CASSSGQAVYGYTF. The CDR3 DNA sequence: TGTGCCAGCAGTTCGGGACAGGCTGTCTATGGCTACACCTTC.